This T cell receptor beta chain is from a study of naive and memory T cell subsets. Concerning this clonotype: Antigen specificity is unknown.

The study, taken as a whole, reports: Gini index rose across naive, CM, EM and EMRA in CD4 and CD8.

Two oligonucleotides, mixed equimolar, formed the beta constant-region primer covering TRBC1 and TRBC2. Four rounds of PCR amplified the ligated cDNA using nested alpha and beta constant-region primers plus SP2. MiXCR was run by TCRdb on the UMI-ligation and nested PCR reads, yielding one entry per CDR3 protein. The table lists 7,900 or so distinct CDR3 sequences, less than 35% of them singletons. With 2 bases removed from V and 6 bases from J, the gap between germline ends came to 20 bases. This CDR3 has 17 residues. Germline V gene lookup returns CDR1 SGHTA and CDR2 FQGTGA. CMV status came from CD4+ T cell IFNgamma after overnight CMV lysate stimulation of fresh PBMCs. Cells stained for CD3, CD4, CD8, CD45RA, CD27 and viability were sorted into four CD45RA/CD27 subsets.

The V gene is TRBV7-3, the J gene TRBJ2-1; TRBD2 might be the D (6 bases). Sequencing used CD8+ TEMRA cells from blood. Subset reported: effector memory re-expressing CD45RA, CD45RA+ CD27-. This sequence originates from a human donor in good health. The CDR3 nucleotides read TGTGCCAGCAGCTTAGGGCGGGATTCAACCCCCCCCAATGAGCAGTTCTTC. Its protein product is CASSLGRDSTPPNEQFF.